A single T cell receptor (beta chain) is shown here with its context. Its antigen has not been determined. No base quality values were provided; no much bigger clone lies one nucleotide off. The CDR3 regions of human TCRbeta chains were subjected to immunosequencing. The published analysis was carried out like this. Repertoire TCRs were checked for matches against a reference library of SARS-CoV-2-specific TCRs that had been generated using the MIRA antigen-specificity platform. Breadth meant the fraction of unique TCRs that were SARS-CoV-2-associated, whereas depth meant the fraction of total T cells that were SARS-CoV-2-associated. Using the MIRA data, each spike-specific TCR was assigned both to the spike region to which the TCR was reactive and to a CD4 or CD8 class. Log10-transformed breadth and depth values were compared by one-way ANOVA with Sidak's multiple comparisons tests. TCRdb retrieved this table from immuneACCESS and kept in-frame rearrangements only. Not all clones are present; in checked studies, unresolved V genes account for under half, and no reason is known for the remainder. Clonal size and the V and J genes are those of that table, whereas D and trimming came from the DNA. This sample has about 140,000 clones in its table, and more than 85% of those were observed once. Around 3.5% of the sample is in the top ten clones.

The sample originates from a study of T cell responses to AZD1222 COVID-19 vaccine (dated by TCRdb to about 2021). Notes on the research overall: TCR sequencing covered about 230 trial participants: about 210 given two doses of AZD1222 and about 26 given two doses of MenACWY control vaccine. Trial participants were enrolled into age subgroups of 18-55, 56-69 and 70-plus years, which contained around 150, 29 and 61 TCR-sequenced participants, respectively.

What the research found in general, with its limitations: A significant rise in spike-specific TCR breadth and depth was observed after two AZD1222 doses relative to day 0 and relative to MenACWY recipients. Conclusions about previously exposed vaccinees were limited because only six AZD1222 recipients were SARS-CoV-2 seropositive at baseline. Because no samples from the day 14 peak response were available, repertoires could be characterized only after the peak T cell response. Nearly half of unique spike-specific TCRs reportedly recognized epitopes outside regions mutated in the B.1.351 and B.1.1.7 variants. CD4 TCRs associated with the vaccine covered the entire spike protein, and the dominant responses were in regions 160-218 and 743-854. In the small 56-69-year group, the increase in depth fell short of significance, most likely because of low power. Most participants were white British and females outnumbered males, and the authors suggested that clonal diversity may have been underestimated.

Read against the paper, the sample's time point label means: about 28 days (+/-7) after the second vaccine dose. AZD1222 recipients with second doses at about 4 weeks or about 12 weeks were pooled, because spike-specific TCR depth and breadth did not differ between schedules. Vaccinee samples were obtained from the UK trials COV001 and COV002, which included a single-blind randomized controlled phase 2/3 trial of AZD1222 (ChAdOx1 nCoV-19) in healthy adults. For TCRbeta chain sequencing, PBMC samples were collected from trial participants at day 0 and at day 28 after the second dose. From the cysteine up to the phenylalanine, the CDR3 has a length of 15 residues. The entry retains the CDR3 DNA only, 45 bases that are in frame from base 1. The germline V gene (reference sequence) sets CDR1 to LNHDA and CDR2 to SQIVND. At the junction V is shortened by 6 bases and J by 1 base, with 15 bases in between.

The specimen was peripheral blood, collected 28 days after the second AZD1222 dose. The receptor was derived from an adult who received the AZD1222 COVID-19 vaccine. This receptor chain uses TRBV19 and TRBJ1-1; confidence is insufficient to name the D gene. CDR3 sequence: CASRKHQYENTEAFF. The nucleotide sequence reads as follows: TGTGCCAGTAGGAAACACCAGTACGAGAACACTGAAGCTTTCTTT.